The clone carrying this TCR beta chain has a handful of counts. Seattle enrolled patients during active infection and tracked them longitudinally. The entry originates in a study of blood T cell repertoires in COVID-19. Looking at the study overall: Both acute and convalescent COVID-19 samples were obtained from the United States, Italy and Spain. T cells, B-cell-depleted T cells, or PBMCs supplied cDNA or gDNA.

The V gene lost 4 bases and the J gene lost 6 bases, with 16 bases spanning the gap. Looked up from germline, CDR1 is SEHNR and CDR2 is FQNEAQ (reference sequence). This CDR3 contains 14 residues. Original analysis: The assay estimated nucleated cells by amplifying reference gene primers. Generated by immunoSEQ multiplex PCR, the TCRdb table keeps only in-frame clones and is missing some. V and J calls and clone size are copied from that table; D and trimming were computed from the DNA. Of 230,000 or so clones listed, roughly 79% are singletons. This clonotype was obtained from a woman older than 75 with COVID-19, enrolled during active disease. The V and J genes are TRBV7-9 and TRBJ2-7; perhaps TRBD2 as D (6 bases). Sequencing was carried out using peripheral blood. CDR3 region: CASSWEVGGGEQYF. The CDR3 nucleotides are TGTGCCAGCAGCTGGGAGGTGGGGGGTGGCGAGCAGTACTTC.